The source of this T cell receptor beta chain is a study of T cells after posttransplantation cyclophosphamide. Here immunoSEQ multiplex PCR was the method, and the copy in TCRdb shows in-frame clones only, minus some. Of about 7,000 clones in the sample, 65% to 85% were seen once. Broader study findings: TRB clonality was highly associated with recipient CMV seropositivity and reactivation.

Worth noting for this clone: Its antigen is not identified.

The CDR3 totals 14 residues. Germline CDR1 reads SNHLY; CDR2 reads FYNNEI. Trimming removed 8 bases from V and 3 bases from J, with 15 bases in between. Sequences were obtained from memory CD4+ T cells sorted from blood. This chain connects TRBV2 to TRBJ2-3; D perhaps matches TRBD2 (6 bases). The TCR sequence derives from a woman aged 50 to 60 in good health and a related stem cell transplant donor. CDR3: CASAREVGTDTQYF. The DNA for the CDR3 is TGTGCCAGCGCCAGGGAGGTTGGGACAGATACGCAGTATTTT.